Following are 8 T cell receptor beta chains from one sample sequenced in a study of T cells in Graves' hyperthyroidism and ophthalmopathy. From RNA transcripts, TCR beta CDR3 regions were amplified. An initial round of RT-PCR targeting the TCR CDR3 relied on the HTBI primer set. TCRdb ran MiXCR on the multiplex PCR reads and lists one entry per CDR3 protein. Among roughly 160,000 distinct CDR3 sequences listed, just under 9.5% were seen once. Sequenced sample: blood. The receptors were gathered from a woman aged 18-30 years with Graves' hyperthyroidism that later progressed to Graves' ophthalmopathy.

The chain is built from TRBV7-3 and TRBJ1-1; possibly TRBD1 for D (5 bases). Germline CDR1 SGHTA, CDR2 FQGTGA. Trimming removed 3 bases from V and 4 bases from J, with 12 bases in between. This CDR3 has 14 residues. The CDR3 loop reads CASSFGGVGTEAFF. The CDR3 DNA sequence: TGTGCCAGCAGCTTCGGGGGGGTGGGCACTGAAGCTTTCTTT.

This clonotype was found a few times. The chain recombines TRBV20-1 with TRBJ1-4; 7 bases agree with TRBD1. The CDR3 is 13 amino acids. The germline V gene has CDR1 DFQATT and CDR2 SNEGSKA (reference sequence). The CDR3 here is CRAEGTDREKLFF. The CDR3 DNA follows: TGCAGAGCCGAGGGGACAGATAGAGAAAAACTGTTTTTT.

This clonotype came up many times. The chain combines TRBV30 with TRBJ1-2; D call uncertain. This CDR3 contains 16 residues. Germline loops: CDR1 GTSNPN, CDR2 SVGIG (reference sequence). V lost 5 bases and J lost 3, with 22 bases in between. The CDR3 nucleotides are TGTGCCTGGGGGAACCCAACCCTCCAGGACTACTATGGCTACACCTTC. Its translation: CAWGNPTLQDYYGYTF.

The sample holds a few counts of this clonotype. This chain uses TRBV29-1 with TRBJ1-1; no clear D gene. The ends were cut back, 8 bases at V and 2 bases at J, with 6 bases in the middle. The length of the CDR3 is 10 residues. Germline V gene lookup returns CDR1 SQVTM and CDR2 ANQGSEA. CDR3 protein: CSTGNTEAFF. The CDR3 DNA reads TGCAGCACTGGAAACACTGAAGCTTTCTTT. Combining the CDR3 with reference TRBV29-1 and TRBJ1-1 gives the whole variable domain SAVISQKPSRDICQRGTSLTIQCQVDSQVTMMFWYRQQPGQSLTLIATANQGSEATYESGFVIDKFPISRPNLTFSTLTVSNMSPEDSSIYLCSTGNTEAFFGQGTRLTVV.

The sample holds many counts of this clonotype. This rearrangement joins TRBV6-1 to TRBJ1-5; 12 bases match TRBD1. After removal of 5 bases from V and 2 bases from J, the junction contained 7 bases not matched to a gene. Germline CDR1 and CDR2: MNHNS and SASEGT. The CDR3 covers 17 residues. CDR3 bases: TGTGCCAGCAGTACGGGACAGGGGGCTACTGGCAATCAGCCCCAGCATTTT. Protein: CASSTGQGATGNQPQHF.

The chain uses TRBV4-1 and TRBJ1-1; D is perhaps TRBD1 (6 bases). V lost 4 bases and J 4 bases, leaving 22 bases between the germline ends. Germline loops: CDR1 MGHRA, CDR2 YSYEKL. The CDR3 length is 17 residues. CDR3 nucleotide sequence: TGCGCCAGCAGCCCGATAAGGACAGCTAGTTGGACCACTGAAGCTTTCTTT. This encodes CASSPIRTASWTTEAFF.

This clonotype was seen repeatedly, ten times or more. The rearrangement links TRBV13 to TRBJ2-1, with TRBD1 matching over 11 bases. In germline, CDR1 is PRHDT, CDR2 FYEKMQ (reference sequence). Trimming cost V 2 bases and J 7 bases; bases outside gene matches: 7. CDR3 length: 16 amino acids. CDR3 sequence: CASSLMGQGEGNEQFF. DNA for the CDR3: TGTGCCAGCAGCTTAATGGGACAGGGGGAAGGAAATGAGCAGTTCTTC.

This clonotype was detected many times. This chain uses TRBV18 with TRBJ2-3; no clear D. Germline-derived CDR1 and CDR2 are KGHSH and LQKENI. V dropped 2 bases and J dropped 4 bases, with 10 bases sitting between them. This CDR3 contains 14 residues. CDR3 residues: CASSPTGKADTQYF. CDR3 sequence (DNA): TGTGCCAGCTCACCAACTGGAAAAGCAGATACGCAGTATTTT. The full variable domain, in which reference TRBV18 and TRBJ2-3 provide the parts outside the CDR3, is NAGVMQNPRHLVRRRGQEARLRCSPMKGHSHVYWYRQLPEEGLKFMVYLQKENIIDESGMPKERFSAEFPKEGPSILRIQQVVRGDSAAYFCASSPTGKADTQYFGPGTRLTVL.